This TCR beta chain stems from a study of graft-versus-host responses after intestinal transplantation. Study details: Recipients obtained multivisceral, liver-intestinal, or isolated intestinal transplants. The study, taken as a whole, reports: Declining HvG levels early post-transplant were linked to peak circulating GvH clone levels. Allografts of patients with graft-donor T cell macrochimerism showed high graft-versus-host to host-versus-graft clone ratios.

The data were produced by immunoSEQ multiplex PCR, yet TCRdb's version contains in-frame clones alone and is incomplete. The table records fewer than 90,000 clones, roughly 93% of them present only once. About this clone itself: Antigen unknown.

There are 18 residues in the CDR3. V was shortened by 0 bases and J by 0 bases, with 15 bases between the two germline ends. Germline V gene data show CDR1 as GTSNPN and CDR2 as SVGIG (reference sequence). Sequenced here: unstimulated CD4+ T cells sorted from spleen or lymph node cells, sampled before transplant. The clonotype was recovered from a human donor who was the organ donor for an intestinal transplant. The V and J genes are TRBV30 and TRBJ1-6, with unresolved D. CDR3 bases: TGTGCCTGGAGTGTACGTGAAGGGTACGGCTCCTATAATTCACCCCTCCACTTT. This sequence encodes CAWSVREGYGSYNSPLHF.